Presented here are 18 T cell receptor beta chains from one specimen sequenced in a study of blood T cell repertoires in COVID-19. Sequenced by immunoSEQ multiplex PCR; TCRdb stores in-frame clones only, minus some. This table holds 300,000 to 350,000 clones, over 90% found once. Sequencing used PBMCs or T cells enriched from blood (not recorded which). All receptors derive from a woman between 25 and 40 years old who had been exposed to COVID-19.

The V gene is TRBV18, the J gene TRBJ1-2; D is undetermined. Germline assignment: CDR1 KGHSH and CDR2 LQKENI. V lost 0 bases and J 3 bases, leaving 5 bases between the germline ends. The CDR3 runs 13 residues. The CDR3 region has the DNA TGTGCCAGCTCACCACCGTCAGACTATGGCTACACCTTC. This gives the protein CASSPPSDYGYTF.

V is TRBV29-1 and J is TRBJ1-3; 8 positions match TRBD1. This CDR3 has 13 amino acids. The J segment lost 4 bases and the V segment lost 6 bases, leaving 5 bases of the junction unmatched. CDR1 SQVTM and CDR2 ANQGSEA come from the germline V gene. CDR3 residues: CSVQGAKGNTIYF. The CDR3 DNA reads as TGCAGCGTCCAGGGGGCGAAAGGAAACACCATATATTTT.

The chain couples TRBV24-1 to TRBJ2-5; 7 positions agree with TRBD1. The CDR3 contains 18 residues. Germline CDR1 KGHDR, CDR2 SFDVKD. With V trimmed by 3 bases and J by 5 bases, 17 bases remained unmatched. CDR3 nucleotide sequence: TGTGCCACCAGTGATCTTGTGCCTCGACAGGGTCGGTCCGAGACCCAGTACTTC. Its translation: CATSDLVPRQGRSETQYF.

The V and J genes are TRBV27 and TRBJ2-3, with 10 bases that match TRBD2. Germline loops: CDR1 MNHEY, CDR2 SMNVEV (reference sequence). J gave up 2 bases and V 7 bases, and 9 bases lay outside the gene matches. The CDR3 length is 16 residues. The CDR3 is CASKGGLAGDTDTQYF. CDR3 DNA: TGTGCCAGCAAAGGGGGGCTAGCGGGGGACACAGATACGCAGTATTTT.

This chain connects TRBV3-1 (or the pseudogene TRBV3-2) to TRBJ1-2; D is undetermined. CDR3 length equals 14 residues. Germline loops: CDR1 LGHDT, CDR2 YNNKEL (reference sequence). V was pared by 4 bases and J by 6 bases, with 15 bases between. CDR3 amino acids: CASSPSGGQDGYTF. In DNA, the CDR3 is TGTGCCAGCAGCCCCTCGGGAGGGCAGGATGGCTACACCTTC.

V is TRBV27 and J is TRBJ1-3; TRBD1 agrees at 7 bases. Germline loops: CDR1 MNHEY, CDR2 SMNVEV (reference sequence). V gave up 6 bases and J gave up 2 bases; unmatched junction bases: 7. The length of the CDR3 is 15 residues. The chain's CDR3 is CASRADRAAGNTIYF. The CDR3 region has the DNA TGTGCCAGCAGAGCCGACAGGGCGGCTGGAAACACCATATATTTT.

The V call is TRBV3-1 (or the pseudogene TRBV3-2), the J call TRBJ1-4; perhaps TRBD1 as D (5 bases). CDR1 and CDR2 from the germline V gene are LGHDT and YNNKEL (reference sequence). Trimming cost V 4 bases and J 8 bases, with 20 bases left between them. The CDR3 contains 16 residues. The CDR3: CASSPNRRQGYEKLFF. The CDR3 region has the DNA TGTGCCAGCAGCCCCAATCGAAGGCAGGGATACGAAAAACTGTTTTTT.

This chain connects TRBV3-1 (or the pseudogene TRBV3-2) to TRBJ2-2; possibly TRBD1 for D (5 bases). Germline V gene lookup returns CDR1 LGHDT and CDR2 YNNKEL (reference sequence). The CDR3 extends over 15 amino acids. V was cut by 3 bases and J by 6 bases, with 14 bases left in between. The CDR3 region is CASSQRQVRAGELFF. CDR3 nucleotide sequence: TGTGCCAGCAGCCAGAGGCAGGTCAGGGCCGGGGAGCTGTTTTTT.

The chain recombines TRBV5-6 with TRBJ2-3, with 11 bases matching TRBD1. V lost 4 bases and J lost 4; bases outside the gene matches: 5. This CDR3 region has 15 residues. The V gene's germline CDR1 is SGHDT and CDR2 YYEEEE. The CDR3 nucleotides read TGTGCCAGCAGCCTAGGACAGGGGGCGTCAGATACGCAGTATTTT. As protein: CASSLGQGASDTQYF.

This clone occurred once. The chain uses TRBV9 and TRBJ2-3; 10 nucleotides match TRBD1. Germline CDR1 and CDR2: SGDLS and YYNGEE. The CDR3 spans 16 residues. V was pared by 4 bases and J by 5 bases, with 10 bases of the junction left unmatched. CDR3 in amino acids: CASSPRTGGGGDTQYF. CDR3 coding DNA: TGTGCCAGCAGCCCCCGGACAGGGGGGGGCGGAGATACGCAGTATTTT.

The rearrangement joins TRBV30 to TRBJ1-2; D is undetermined. The germline V gene encodes CDR1 GTSNPN and CDR2 SVGIG (reference sequence). CDR3 length: 13 amino acids. Between the trimmed V and J ends, which lost 0 bases and 6 bases, there was a span of 11 bases. CDR3 sequence (DNA): TGTGCCTGGAGTGTGAAAAAGTACAATGGCTACACCTTC. This sequence encodes CAWSVKKYNGYTF.

CDR3: CASGNRGTYEQYF. DNA of the CDR3: TGTGCCAGCGGGAACAGGGGTACCTACGAGCAGTACTTC. The V call is TRBV25-1, the J call TRBJ2-7, with TRBD1 identical over 7 bases. Germline-derived CDR1 and CDR2 are MGHDK and SYGVNS. The CDR3 length is 13 residues. The V segment lost 8 bases and the J segment 2 bases; nucleotides outside the gene matches: 6.

This chain links TRBV5-1 with TRBJ2-7, with 9 positions matching TRBD1. Germline assignment: CDR1 SGHRS and CDR2 YFSETQ. CDR3 length: 16 amino acids. Germline trimming cut 2 bases from V and 3 bases from J; bases unmatched to any gene: 9. CDR3 coding DNA: TGCGCCAGCAGCTTAAAGGGGACAGGGATGGACTACGAGCAGTACTTC. Translation: CASSLKGTGMDYEQYF.

The rearrangement links TRBV3-1 (or the pseudogene TRBV3-2) to TRBJ2-4, with D unclear. The CDR3 is made up of 17 amino acids. Trimming left V 0 bases short and J 1 base short, with 13 bases between. Germline loops: CDR1 LGHDT, CDR2 YNNKEL (reference sequence). CDR3: CASSQDPSALAKNIQYF. As DNA, the CDR3 is TGTGCCAGCAGCCAAGATCCCAGCGCCTTGGCCAAAAACATTCAGTACTTC.

The chain employs TRBV30 and TRBJ1-4; TRBD1 matches 7 bases. Germline V lookup: CDR1 GTSNPN, CDR2 SVGIG (reference sequence). V lost 4 bases, J lost 6 bases, and 8 bases stayed unmatched. The CDR3 contains 14 residues. The CDR3 loop is CAWTRGLGDEKLFF. In nucleotides, the CDR3 is TGTGCCTGGACTAGGGGGCTGGGAGATGAAAAACTGTTTTTT.

The DNA of the CDR3 is TGTGCCAGCAGTTGGACGGCCAGGGATGGCTACACCTTC. It specifies CASSWTARDGYTF. The V gene is TRBV12-3 or TRBV12-4, the J gene TRBJ1-2, with D perhaps TRBD1 (5 bases). This CDR3 contains 13 residues. V dropped 4 bases and J dropped 6 bases, with 12 bases sitting between them.

Written as DNA, the CDR3 is TGTGCCAGCAGCCTGGACAGGGGATCCTACGAGCAGTACTTC. This encodes CASSLDRGSYEQYF. The chain couples TRBV6-4 to TRBJ2-7; TRBD1 matches at 9 bases. This CDR3 has 14 amino acids. Trimming cost V 6 bases and J 1 base; bases outside gene matches: 4. Germline V gene data show CDR1 as MRHNA and CDR2 as SNTAGT.

The J gene is TRBJ1-1, the V gene TRBV30, with TRBD1 as a possible D gene (6 bases). Per the germline V gene, CDR1 is GTSNPN and CDR2 is SVGIG (reference sequence). CDR3 length: 13 amino acids. The V gene lost 2 bases and the J gene lost 4 bases, with 11 bases spanning the gap. The CDR3 loop reads CAWSTGLGTEAFF. As DNA, the CDR3 is TGTGCCTGGAGTACAGGGCTGGGCACTGAAGCTTTCTTT. The full variable domain, in which reference TRBV30 and TRBJ1-1 provide the parts outside the CDR3, is SQTIHQWPATLVQPVGSPLSLECTVEGTSNPNLYWYRQAAGRGLQLLFYSVGIGQISSEVPQNLSASRPQDRQFILSSKKLLLSDSGFYLCAWSTGLGTEAFFGQGTRLTVV.